Below are 12 T cell receptor beta chains sequenced from a single sample in a study of post-analysis software for immune sequencing data. TCR beta cDNA libraries included unique molecular identifiers. TCRdb re-derived calls from the PCR reads in MiXCR, one entry per CDR3 protein. The sample has about 260,000 distinct CDR3 sequences; roughly a third are singletons. These receptors' antigens are unknown. The study's findings and limits: Elevated frequency relative to controls characterized roughly five TRBV segments in patients, TRBV5-6, TRBV5-1 and TRBV20-1 among them.

Sequences were obtained from blood. All receptors derive from a girl between 5 and 17 years old with multiple sclerosis.

The chain employs TRBV29-1 and TRBJ1-4, with 7 bases that match TRBD1. V lost 7 bases, J lost 6 bases, and 11 bases stayed unmatched. The V gene's germline CDR1 is SQVTM and CDR2 ANQGSEA. The CDR3 is made up of 14 amino acids. Here the CDR3 reads CSALRQGVDEKLFF. As DNA, the CDR3 is TGCAGCGCGTTAAGACAGGGTGTGGATGAAAAACTGTTTTTT.

There are many counts of this clonotype. The rearrangement joins TRBV7-9 to TRBJ2-5; TRBD1 matches 10 bases. Germline CDR1 reads SEHNR; CDR2 reads FQNEAQ (reference sequence). This CDR3 is built from 15 residues. Trimming removed 5 bases from V and 0 bases from J; junction bases left unmatched: 3. CDR3 sequence: CASSPGQGYQETQYF. The CDR3, as DNA: TGTGCCAGCAGCCCGGGACAGGGGTACCAAGAGACCCAGTACTTC.

This clonotype was detected ten times or more. CDR3 in amino acids: CASSLPGGQDTNYGYTF. The CDR3 coding sequence is TGTGCCAGCAGTCTCCCAGGGGGACAGGACACAAACTATGGCTACACCTTC. V and J are TRBV3-1 and TRBJ1-2; 8 positions agree with TRBD1. V lost 6 bases to trimming and J lost 2 bases; unmatched junction nucleotides: 14. The V gene's germline CDR1 is LGHDT and CDR2 YNNKEL (reference sequence). The CDR3 runs 17 residues.

This clonotype has at least ten counts. This chain links TRBV15 with TRBJ2-1; D could derive from TRBD1 or TRBD2 (5 bases each). Germline-derived CDR1 and CDR2 are LNHNV and YYDKDF (reference sequence). The CDR3 runs to 15 residues. Trimming left V 0 bases short and J 6 bases short, with 12 bases between. CDR3 sequence reads: CATSRDGAGSNEQFF. Written as DNA, the CDR3 is TGTGCCACCAGCAGAGATGGGGCAGGGAGCAATGAGCAGTTCTTC.

This clonotype appeared many times. The V call is TRBV29-1, the J call TRBJ2-1, with D possibly matching TRBD2 (5 bases). Per germline, CDR1 SQVTM and CDR2 ANQGSEA. This CDR3 has 12 amino acids. V lost 4 bases to trimming and J lost 7 bases, with 11 bases between them. The CDR3 here is CSVGGSKNEQFF. The CDR3 region has the DNA TGCAGCGTTGGAGGGTCGAAAAATGAGCAGTTCTTC.

In this sample, this clonotype turned up many times. V and J are TRBV28 and TRBJ2-1, with 13 bases aligning to TRBD2. Germline V CDR1 and CDR2: MDHEN, SYDVKM. The CDR3 length is 16 residues. The V and J ends lost 5 bases and 8 bases, in that order; junction bases with no gene match: 9. The CDR3 nucleotides are TGTGCCAGCAGTACTAGCGGGAGGGCCGGTAGCGATGAGCAGTTCTTC. It is translated as CASSTSGRAGSDEQFF.

The V and J genes are TRBV4-2 and TRBJ1-5; 10 bases are a match to TRBD1. Trimming removed 0 bases from V and 6 bases from J; junction bases left unmatched: 8. The CDR3 contains 17 residues. Germline lookup yields CDR1 LGHNA and CDR2 YNFKEQ. The CDR3 region has the DNA TGTGCCAGCAGCCAAGACCCGGACAGGGGGAGAGGTCAGCCCCAGCATTTT. Its protein product is CASSQDPDRGRGQPQHF.

The J gene is TRBJ2-1, the V gene TRBV20-1, with D unresolved. Germline CDR1 DFQATT, CDR2 SNEGSKA (reference sequence). Trimming took 3 bases from V and 6 from J, leaving 15 bases between them. The CDR3 covers 14 residues. DNA for the CDR3: TGCAGTGCTAGGGCCCCCCTGGGTTCCAATGAGCAGTTCTTC. Translation gives CSARAPLGSNEQFF.

The CDR3 protein is CAWNPGDMNTEAFF. Written as DNA, the CDR3 is TGTGCCTGGAACCCGGGGGACATGAACACTGAAGCTTTCTTT. The chain recombines TRBV30 with TRBJ1-1; possible D gene TRBD1, 6 bases. Germline CDR1 and CDR2: GTSNPN and SVGIG (reference sequence). V gave up 4 bases and J gave up 0 bases, with 12 bases separating them. CDR3 size: 14 residues. Full variable domain (missing parts from reference TRBV30 and TRBJ1-1): SQTIHQWPATLVQPVGSPLSLECTVEGTSNPNLYWYRQAAGRGLQLLFYSVGIGQISSEVPQNLSASRPQDRQFILSSKKLLLSDSGFYLCAWNPGDMNTEAFFGQGTRLTVV.

For this clonotype: A read error may explain this, as a much larger clone is one base away. The V call is TRBV4-2, the J call TRBJ2-1; TRBD2 agrees at 11 bases. The germline CDR1 and CDR2 sequences are LGHNA and YNFKEQ. CDR3 size: 17 residues. CDR3: CACSQEGGLAAGNEQFF. For the CDR3, the DNA is TGTGCCTGCAGCCAAGAAGGGGGACTAGCGGCGGGGAATGAGCAGTTCTTC.

The chain uses TRBV7-2 and TRBJ1-5; D call uncertain. From germline, CDR1 is SGHTA and CDR2 FQGNSA. V was clipped by 2 bases and J by 5 bases, with 7 bases between them. This CDR3 region has 13 residues. CDR3 nucleotide sequence: TGTGCCAGCAGCTTATTGTTAGATCAGCCCCAGCATTTT. Its protein is CASSLLLDQPQHF.

This clonotype was seen many times. This rearrangement joins TRBV4-1 to TRBJ2-7; D gene ambiguous. CDR3 length: 16 residues. The V and J ends lost 4 bases and 3 bases respectively, with 19 bases between them. Per germline, CDR1 MGHRA and CDR2 YSYEKL. CDR3 coding DNA: TGCGCCAGCAGCCCAGGCTCACCGGCGCGAGGCTACGAGCAGTACTTC. Translating it yields CASSPGSPARGYEQYF.